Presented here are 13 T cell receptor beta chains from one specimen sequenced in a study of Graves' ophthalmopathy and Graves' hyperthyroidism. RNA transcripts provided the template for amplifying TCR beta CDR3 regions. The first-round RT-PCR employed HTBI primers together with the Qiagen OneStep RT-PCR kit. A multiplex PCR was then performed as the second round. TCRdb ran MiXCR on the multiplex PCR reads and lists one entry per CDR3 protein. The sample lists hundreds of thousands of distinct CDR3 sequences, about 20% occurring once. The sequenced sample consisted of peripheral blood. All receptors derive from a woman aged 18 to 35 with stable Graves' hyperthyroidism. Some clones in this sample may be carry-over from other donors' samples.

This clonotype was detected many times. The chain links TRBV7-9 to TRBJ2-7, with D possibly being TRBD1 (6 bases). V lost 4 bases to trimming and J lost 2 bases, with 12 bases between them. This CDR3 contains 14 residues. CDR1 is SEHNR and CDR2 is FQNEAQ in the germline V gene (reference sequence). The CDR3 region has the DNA TGTGCCAGCAGCTCCTACAGGGATCCCTACGAGCAGTACTTC. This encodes CASSSYRDPYEQYF.

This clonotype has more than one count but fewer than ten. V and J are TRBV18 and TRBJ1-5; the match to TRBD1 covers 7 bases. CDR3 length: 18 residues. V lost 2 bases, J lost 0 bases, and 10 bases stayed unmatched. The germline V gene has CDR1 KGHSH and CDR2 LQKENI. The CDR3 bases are TGTGCCAGCTCACCATCGGGACAGAACATGAATAGCAATCAGCCCCAGCATTTT. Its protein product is CASSPSGQNMNSNQPQHF.

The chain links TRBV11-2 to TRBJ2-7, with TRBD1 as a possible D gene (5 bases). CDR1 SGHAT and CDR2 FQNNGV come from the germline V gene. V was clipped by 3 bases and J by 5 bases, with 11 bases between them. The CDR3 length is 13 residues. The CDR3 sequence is CASSFVRADEQYF. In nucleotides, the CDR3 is TGTGCCAGCAGCTTTGTCAGGGCTGACGAGCAGTACTTC.

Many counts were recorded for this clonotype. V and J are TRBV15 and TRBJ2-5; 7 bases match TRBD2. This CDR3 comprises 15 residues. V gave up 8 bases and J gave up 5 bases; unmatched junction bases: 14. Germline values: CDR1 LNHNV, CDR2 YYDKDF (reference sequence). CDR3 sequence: CATHRRWGGRETQYF. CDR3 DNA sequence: TGTGCCACCCACCGCCGATGGGGAGGGAGGGAGACCCAGTACTTC.

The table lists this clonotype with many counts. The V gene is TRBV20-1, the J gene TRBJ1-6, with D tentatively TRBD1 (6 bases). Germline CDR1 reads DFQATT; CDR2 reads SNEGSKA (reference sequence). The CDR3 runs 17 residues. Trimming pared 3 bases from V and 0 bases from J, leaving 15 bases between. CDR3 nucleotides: TGCAGTGCTAGTCCGGGACACCTTATCTCCTATAATTCACCCCTCCACTTT. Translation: CSASPGHLISYNSPLHF.

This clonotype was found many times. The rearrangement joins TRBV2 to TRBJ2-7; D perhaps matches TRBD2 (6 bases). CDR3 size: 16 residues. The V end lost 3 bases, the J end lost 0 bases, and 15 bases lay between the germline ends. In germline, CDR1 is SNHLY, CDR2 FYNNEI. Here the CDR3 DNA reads TGTGCCAGCAGTGAGGGGCCTTGGCGGGACTCCTACGAGCAGTACTTC. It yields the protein CASSEGPWRDSYEQYF. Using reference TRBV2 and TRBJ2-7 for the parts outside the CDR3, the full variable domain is EPEVTQTPSHQVTQMGQEVILRCVPISNHLYFYWYRQILGQKVEFLVSFYNNEISEKSEIFDDQFSVERPDGSNFTLKIRSTKLEDSAMYFCASSEGPWRDSYEQYFGPGTRLTVT.

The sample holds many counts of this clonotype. The CDR3 DNA is TGCAGTGCTAGGGGGACTAGCGGGGGGGCATACGAGCAGTACTTC. This translates into CSARGTSGGAYEQYF. V gene TRBV20-1 combines with J gene TRBJ2-7; 16 bases map to TRBD2. There are 15 residues in the CDR3. Trimming removed 3 bases from V and 4 bases from J; junction bases left unmatched: 3. CDR1 is DFQATT and CDR2 is SNEGSKA in the germline V gene (reference sequence).

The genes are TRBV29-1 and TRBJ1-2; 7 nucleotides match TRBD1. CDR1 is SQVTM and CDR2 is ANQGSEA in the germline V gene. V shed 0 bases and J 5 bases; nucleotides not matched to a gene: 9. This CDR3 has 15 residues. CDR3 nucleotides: TGCAGCGTTGAAGATAGGGCAGGGGGATTTTATGGCTACACCTTC. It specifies CSVEDRAGGFYGYTF.

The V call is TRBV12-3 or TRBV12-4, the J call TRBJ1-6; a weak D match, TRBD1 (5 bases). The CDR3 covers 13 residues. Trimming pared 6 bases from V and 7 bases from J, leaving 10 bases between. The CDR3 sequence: CASRRTPNSPLHF. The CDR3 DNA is TGTGCCAGCAGGCGGACACCAAATTCACCCCTCCACTTT.

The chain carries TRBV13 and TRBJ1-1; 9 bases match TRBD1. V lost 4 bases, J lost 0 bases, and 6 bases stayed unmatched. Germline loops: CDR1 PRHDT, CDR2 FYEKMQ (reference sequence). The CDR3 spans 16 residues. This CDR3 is CASSSGGQGLNTEAFF. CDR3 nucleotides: TGTGCCAGCAGCTCAGGCGGACAGGGGTTGAACACTGAAGCTTTCTTT.

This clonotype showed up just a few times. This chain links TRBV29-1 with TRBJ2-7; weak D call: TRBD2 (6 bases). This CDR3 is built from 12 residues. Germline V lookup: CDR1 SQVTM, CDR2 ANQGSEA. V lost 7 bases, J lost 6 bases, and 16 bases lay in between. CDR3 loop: CSAQRAPGEQYF. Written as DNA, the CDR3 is TGCAGCGCCCAGCGGGCCCCGGGCGAGCAGTACTTC.

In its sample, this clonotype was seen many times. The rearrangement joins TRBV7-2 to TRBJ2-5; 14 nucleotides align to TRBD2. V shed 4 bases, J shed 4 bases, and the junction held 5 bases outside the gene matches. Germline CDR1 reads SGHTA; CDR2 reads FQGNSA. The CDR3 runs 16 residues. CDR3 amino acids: CASSSTSGRGGETQYF. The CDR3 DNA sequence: TGTGCCAGCAGCTCGACTAGCGGGAGGGGAGGAGAGACCCAGTACTTC.

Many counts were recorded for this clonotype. The CDR3 DNA reads as TGTGCCAGCAGCCCGGGACACCGGTGGGGCTATGGCTACACCTTC. Its translation: CASSPGHRWGYGYTF. The chain combines TRBV6-2 or TRBV6-3 with TRBJ1-2; the D gene is possibly TRBD1 (6 bases). Germline values: CDR1 MNHEY, CDR2 SVGEGT. V lost 6 bases, J lost 4 bases, and 18 bases lay in between. This CDR3 is 15 amino acids long.